Presented here are 8 T cell receptor beta chains from one specimen sequenced in a study of T cells in Graves' hyperthyroidism and ophthalmopathy (dated by TCRdb to about 2019). Libraries were constructed by multiplex PCR. The sequencer listed for this sample is Illumina HiSeq 2000. The TCR beta CDR3 regions were amplified from the RNA transcripts. A first-round RT-PCR of the TCR CDR3 used the HTBI primer set with the Qiagen OneStep RT-PCR kit. The public reads were reprocessed in TCRdb via fastp at Q25 and MiXCR, keeping in-frame beta chains. Merged by CDR3 protein, the rows form single entries marked with the most common genes and DNA. Here the sample has 500,000 to 600,000 distinct CDR3 sequences; roughly 46% occur a single time. Around 7.7% of the sample lies in the top ten. The specimen was peripheral blood or thyroid tissue (not recorded which). The receptors derive from a woman younger than 35 with Graves' hyperthyroidism.

The rearrangement joins TRBV12-3 or TRBV12-4 to TRBJ1-5; no reliable D call. This CDR3 spans 14 amino acids. Trimming pared 1 base from V and 11 bases from J, leaving 15 bases between. DNA of the CDR3: TGTGCCAGCAGTTTAGGGCTAGCTGTAGAGACCCAGCATTTT. It codes for CASSLGLAVETQHF.

This clonotype was observed a few times. The rearrangement uses TRBV6-5 and TRBJ1-1; possible D gene TRBD1, 5 bases. The CDR3 totals 17 residues. Germline-derived CDR1 and CDR2 are MNHEY and SVGAGI. The germline V and J ends were trimmed by 2 bases and 0 bases, with 16 bases remaining between them. CDR3: CASSYRQGSFLNTEAFF. The CDR3 DNA reads as TGTGCCAGCAGTTACAGGCAGGGAAGCTTTCTGAACACTGAAGCTTTCTTT.

The chain carries TRBV24-1 and TRBJ2-1; TRBD2 matches at 7 bases. This CDR3 region has 16 residues. Germline CDR1 is KGHDR and CDR2 is SFDVKD. The ends lost 2 bases at V and 2 bases at J; junction bases unmatched: 5. As DNA, the CDR3 is TGTGCCACCAGTGATTATGTGGGAGGGACCTACAATGAGCAGTTCTTC. It yields the protein CATSDYVGGTYNEQFF.

This rearrangement joins TRBV9 to TRBJ2-6; TRBD2 matches at 16 bases. V shed 4 bases and J 0 bases; nucleotides not matched to a gene: 7. CDR3 length equals 20 residues. CDR1 is SGDLS and CDR2 is YYNGEE in the germline V gene. The CDR3 is CASSRVGLAGGSSGANVLTF. Written as DNA, the CDR3 is TGTGCCAGCAGCCGAGTGGGACTAGCGGGAGGGAGCTCTGGGGCCAACGTCCTGACTTTC.

This clonotype was detected many times. This may be a read error, as it is one base from a much larger clone. This chain links TRBV29-1 with TRBJ2-5; D is tentatively TRBD1 or TRBD2 (7 bases each). Germline assignment: CDR1 SQVTM and CDR2 ANQGSEA. V was cut by 8 bases and J by 5 bases, with 15 bases left in between. There are 12 residues in the CDR3. Written as DNA, the CDR3 is TGCAGCATCCGACAGGGAGGGGAGACCCAGTACTTC. It translates to CSIRQGGETQYF. The full variable domain, its missing parts supplied by reference TRBV29-1 and TRBJ2-5, is SAVISQKPSRDICQRGTSLTIQCQVDSQVTMMFWYRQQPGQSLTLIATANQGSEATYESGFVIDKFPISRPNLTFSTLTVSNMSPEDSSIYLCSIRQGGETQYFGPGTRLLVL.

This clonotype was detected many times. This rearrangement joins TRBV10-3 to TRBJ1-2; 8 bases are a match to TRBD1. The CDR3 runs to 14 residues. Per germline, CDR1 ENHRY and CDR2 SYGVKD. V lost 4 bases and J lost 6; bases outside the gene matches: 7. CDR3 DNA: TGTGCCATCAGTGGGGAAGACAGGGGTCATGGCTACACCTTC. This codes for CAISGEDRGHGYTF.

This chain uses TRBV9 with TRBJ2-5; 10 nucleotides align to TRBD2. Losses at the gene ends were 4 bases for V and 13 bases for J; bases not matched to a gene: 7. Germline lookup yields CDR1 SGDLS and CDR2 YYNGEE. The CDR3 length is 12 residues. The CDR3 sequence: CASSPQREGLYF. The CDR3 region has the DNA TGTGCCAGCAGCCCGCAGCGGGAGGGCCTGTACTTC. Full variable domain (rest looked up from reference TRBV9 and TRBJ2-5): DSGVTQTPKHLITATGQRVTLRCSPRSGDLSVYWYQQSLDQGLQFLIQYYNGEERAKGNILERFSAQQFPDLHSELNLSSLELGDSALYFCASSPQREGLYFGPGTRLLVL.

The rearrangement uses TRBV7-9 and TRBJ2-6; D unresolved. Germline-derived CDR1 and CDR2 are SEHNR and FQNEAQ (reference sequence). The CDR3 contains 13 residues. V dropped 3 bases and J dropped 5 bases, with 5 bases sitting between them. As DNA, the CDR3 is TGTGCCAGCAGCTTGAATCGGGCCAACGTCCTGACTTTC. Translating gives CASSLNRANVLTF.